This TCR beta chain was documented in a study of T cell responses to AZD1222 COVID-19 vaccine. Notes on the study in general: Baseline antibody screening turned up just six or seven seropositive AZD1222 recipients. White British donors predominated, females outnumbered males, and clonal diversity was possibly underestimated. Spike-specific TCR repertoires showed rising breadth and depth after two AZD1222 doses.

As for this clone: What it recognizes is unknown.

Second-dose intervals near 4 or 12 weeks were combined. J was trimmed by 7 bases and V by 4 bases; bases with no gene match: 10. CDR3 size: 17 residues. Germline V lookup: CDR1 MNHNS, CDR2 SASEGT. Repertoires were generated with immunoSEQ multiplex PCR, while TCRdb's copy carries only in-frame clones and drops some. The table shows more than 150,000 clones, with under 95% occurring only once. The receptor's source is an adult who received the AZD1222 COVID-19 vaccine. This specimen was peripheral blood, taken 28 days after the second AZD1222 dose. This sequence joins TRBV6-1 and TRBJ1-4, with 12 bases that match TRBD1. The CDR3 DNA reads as TGTGCCAGCAGTGCACGGCCGGGACAGGGGGCACGTGAAAAACTGTTTTTT. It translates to CASSARPGQGAREKLFF.